The 14 T cell receptor beta chains presented below share a single source sample, sequenced in a study of Ad26.COV2.S vaccination and SARS-CoV-2 variants. The protocol was immunoSEQ multiplex PCR, while the TCRdb copy is restricted to in-frame clones and leaves out a portion. This sample has some 420,000 clones, with roughly 90% found just once. Treatment described: 19 received Ad26.COV2.S at low or high dose, single or two shots; five or six received placebo; per-sample allocation not given. Sampling took place 63 days after the first vaccine or placebo injection. Specimen: peripheral blood, collected in a trial of Ad26.COV2.S vaccine versus placebo. All receptors derive from a person aged 18-60 years who received the Ad26.COV2.S COVID-19 vaccine or a placebo.

The chain uses TRBV7-3 and TRBJ1-6; D is undetermined. CDR3 length: 14 amino acids. Deletions cut 0 bases from V and 6 bases from J, with 6 bases between. Germline CDR1 reads SGHTA; CDR2 reads FQGTGA. Here the CDR3 DNA reads TGTGCCAGCAGCTTAACAGGGCTTAATTCACCCCTCCACTTT. It translates to CASSLTGLNSPLHF.

The chain joins TRBV12-3 or TRBV12-4 to TRBJ2-5; D ambiguous. There are 13 residues in the CDR3. Between the trimmed V and J ends, which lost 6 bases and 5 bases, there was a span of 13 bases. The CDR3 loop reads CASSLNLGETQYF. CDR3 nucleotide sequence: TGTGCCAGCAGCCTAAATTTGGGGGAGACCCAGTACTTC.

V and J are TRBV6-6 and TRBJ1-3; D call uncertain. The germline gives CDR1 MNHNY, CDR2 SVGAGI (reference sequence). The length of the CDR3 is 14 residues. Trimming removed 2 bases from V and 1 base from J, with 6 bases in between. The CDR3 coding sequence is TGTGCCAGCAGTTACACTAGATCTGGAAACACCATATATTTT. Protein: CASSYTRSGNTIYF.

The gene calls are TRBV7-2 and TRBJ2-4; D uncertain. Germline V lookup: CDR1 SGHTA, CDR2 FQGNSA. The CDR3 runs to 14 residues. The ends were cut back, 5 bases at V and 11 bases at J, with 19 bases in the middle. The CDR3 reads CASSLDRVGAVQYF. Written as DNA, the CDR3 is TGTGCCAGCAGCCTCGACCGGGTTGGAGCCGTTCAGTACTTC.

Concerning this clone: This specimen includes other DNA sequences encoding the same CDR3. V and J are TRBV9 and TRBJ2-3; TRBD2 matches 8 bases. From germline, CDR1 is SGDLS and CDR2 YYNGEE. With 3 bases clipped from V and 5 bases from J, the junction kept 8 bases outside the gene matches. The CDR3 is 15 residues long. CDR3 DNA sequence: TGTGCCAGCAGCGCTTCGGGGGGGGCCGGAGATACGCAGTATTTT. This codes for CASSASGGAGDTQYF.

The chain has TRBV27 and TRBJ1-1; D is unresolved. This CDR3 is built from 12 residues. Trimming stripped 5 bases from V and 1 base from J, with 5 bases between. Looked up from germline, CDR1 is MNHEY and CDR2 is SMNVEV (reference sequence). CDR3 residues: CASSKGNTEAFF. The CDR3 bases are TGTGCCAGCAGTAAGGGGAACACTGAAGCTTTCTTT.

The chain uses TRBV24-1 and TRBJ1-1; D remains unclear. This CDR3 contains 14 residues. The V and J ends lost 2 bases and 0 bases respectively, with 6 bases between them. The V gene's germline CDR1 is KGHDR and CDR2 SFDVKD. CDR3: CATSDSVLNTEAFF. CDR3 sequence (DNA): TGTGCCACCAGTGATTCAGTACTGAACACTGAAGCTTTCTTT.

This clone was seen a single time. The genes are TRBV27 and TRBJ1-1, with D possibly being TRBD1 (5 bases). Per germline, CDR1 MNHEY and CDR2 SMNVEV (reference sequence). Between the trimmed V and J ends, which lost 6 bases and 5 bases, there was a span of 22 bases. The CDR3 is 16 residues long. CDR3 coding DNA: TGTGCCAGCAGCATCCGCGGTGGGGGGGTTGGAACTGAAGCTTTCTTT. This translates into CASSIRGGGVGTEAFF.

The chain carries TRBV9 and TRBJ2-5; D unclear. Germline loops: CDR1 SGDLS, CDR2 YYNGEE. V shed 4 bases and J shed 9 bases, with 25 bases lying between them. This CDR3 comprises 16 residues. Written as DNA, the CDR3 is TGTGCCAGCAGCTTCCGCCTCCGCGACGGGCCTGAGGCCCAGTACTTC. Translation gives CASSFRLRDGPEAQYF.

The V call is TRBV28, the J call TRBJ1-5, with unresolved D. Germline V gene data show CDR1 as MDHEN and CDR2 as SYDVKM. The CDR3 length is 12 residues. V was shortened by 8 bases and J by 0 bases, with 5 bases between the two germline ends. The DNA of the CDR3 is TGTGCCAGCCGATATAGCAATCAGCCCCAGCATTTT. Protein sequence: CASRYSNQPQHF.

The rearrangement uses TRBV10-3 and TRBJ2-1, with 9 bases lining up with TRBD2. Trimming cost V 4 bases and J 4 bases; bases outside gene matches: 5. The CDR3 runs to 15 residues. Germline V gene lookup returns CDR1 ENHRY and CDR2 SYGVKD. CDR3 bases: TGTGCCATCAGTGGTTTGAGCGGGGGGTACAATGAGCAGTTCTTC. This translates into CAISGLSGGYNEQFF.

This clone occurred a few times. V and J are TRBV10-1 and TRBJ1-2, with TRBD1 matching 8 bases. The CDR3 has 20 residues. With 0 bases clipped from V and 5 bases from J, the junction kept 20 bases outside the gene matches. CDR1 WNHNN and CDR2 SYGVQD come from the germline V gene (reference sequence). Here the CDR3 DNA reads TGCGCCAGCAGTGAGTCGAATAACAATCGGGACAGGAGCTCCGATTATGGCTACACCTTC. Its protein is CASSESNNNRDRSSDYGYTF.

The V gene is TRBV9, the J gene TRBJ2-1; 9 bases agree with TRBD1. The CDR3 contains 17 residues. V shed 3 bases, J shed 6 bases, and the junction held 13 bases outside the gene matches. The germline V gene encodes CDR1 SGDLS and CDR2 YYNGEE. The CDR3 loop is CASSAAQAGQGPNEQFF. CDR3 bases: TGTGCCAGCAGCGCCGCCCAGGCGGGACAGGGTCCCAATGAGCAGTTCTTC.

This chain links TRBV10-3 with TRBJ1-1, with 9 bases fitting TRBD1. Trimming at V came to 6 bases and at J to 7 bases, leaving 15 bases not matched to a gene. The CDR3 is made up of 16 amino acids. The germline V gene has CDR1 ENHRY and CDR2 SYGVKD. The CDR3 here is CAIRFFTGGAGVEAFF. CDR3 coding DNA: TGTGCCATCAGATTTTTTACAGGGGGCGCCGGGGTTGAAGCTTTCTTT.